This paragraph reports one TCR beta chain. The sample is drawn from a study of blood T cell repertoires in COVID-19. Study-level background: Spain, Italy and the United States supplied samples that represented acute and convalescent COVID-19. The analysed material was cDNA or gDNA that came from T cells, B-cell-depleted T cells, or PBMCs.

As originally analysed: The authors estimated nucleated cell counts from reference gene primer amplification. Libraries were prepared by immunoSEQ multiplex PCR; TCRdb keeps only in-frame clonotypes and omits some of them. That table is the source of V, J and clone size, and D and trimming were worked out from the DNA. The profile shows 200,000 to 250,000 clones, approximately 80% of them singletons. Per the germline V gene, CDR1 is SNHLY and CDR2 is FYNNEI. The germline V and J ends were trimmed by 4 bases and 7 bases, with 10 bases remaining between them. The CDR3 length is 13 residues. The TCR originated in a woman aged 80 or over with active or convalescent COVID-19. Sequencing was carried out using peripheral blood. This chain connects TRBV2 to TRBJ2-2, with D possibly being TRBD1 (5 bases). This CDR3 reads CASSGAGFGELFF. The CDR3 coding sequence is TGTGCCAGCAGTGGGGCAGGGTTCGGGGAGCTGTTTTTT.